This TCR beta chain was observed in a study of blood T cell repertoires in COVID-19. For the study at large: Acute and convalescent COVID-19 specimens originated in the United States, Italy and Spain. Sources were T cells, B-cell-depleted T cells, or PBMCs; the material itself was cDNA or gDNA.

The germline V gene has CDR1 MDHEN and CDR2 SYDVKM. The CDR3 runs to 15 residues. V gave up 6 bases and J gave up 4 bases, with 17 bases separating them. Original analysis: Nucleated cell counts were estimated from reference gene primer amplification. Repertoires were generated with immunoSEQ multiplex PCR, while TCRdb's copy carries only in-frame clones and drops some. That table is the source of V, J and clone size, and D and trimming were worked out from the DNA. The table records 130,000 to 150,000 clones, about 70% of them present only once. V is TRBV28 and J is TRBJ2-3; D might be TRBD1 (8 bases). Specimen: peripheral blood. This receptor was taken from a man at least 80 years old with acute or convalescent COVID-19. The CDR3 DNA is TGTGCCAGCAGCCCAACAGGGGGGAGGGCAGATACGCAGTATTTT. Protein product: CASSPTGGRADTQYF.